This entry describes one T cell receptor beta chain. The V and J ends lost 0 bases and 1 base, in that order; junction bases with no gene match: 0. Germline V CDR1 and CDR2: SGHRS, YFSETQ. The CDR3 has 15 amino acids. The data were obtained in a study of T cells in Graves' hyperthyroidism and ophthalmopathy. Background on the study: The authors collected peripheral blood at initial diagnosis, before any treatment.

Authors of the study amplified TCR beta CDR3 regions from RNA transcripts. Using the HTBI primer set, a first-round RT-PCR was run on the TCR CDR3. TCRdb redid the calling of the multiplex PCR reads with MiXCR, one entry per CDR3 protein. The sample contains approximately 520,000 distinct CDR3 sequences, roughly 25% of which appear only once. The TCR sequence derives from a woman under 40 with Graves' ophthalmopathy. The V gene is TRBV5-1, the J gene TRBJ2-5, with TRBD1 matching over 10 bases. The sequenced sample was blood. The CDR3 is CASSLGQGAQETQYF. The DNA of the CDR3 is TGCGCCAGCAGCTTGGGACAGGGGGCCCAAGAGACCCAGTACTTC.